A single sample gave rise to the 29 T cell receptor beta chains below, sequenced in a study of response to subunit inactivated influenza vaccine (dated by TCRdb to the late 2010s). The time point label corresponds to: 45 days after influenza vaccine administration. Libraries came from RT-PCR. The instrument was an Illumina HiSeq 2500. TCRdb trimmed public reads at Q25 via fastp, called clones via MiXCR and kept in-frame beta chains. Here each entry gathers all rows of one CDR3 protein and keeps the most common genes and DNA. The sample table lists 150,000 to 200,000 distinct CDR3 sequences, roughly a tenth of them with a count of one. The top ten clonotypes cover 9.5% to 15% of the sample. Here the sequenced sample was non-naive T cells sorted from PBMCs, taken 35 to 45 days after vaccination. What the cell subset or site label conveys for this sample: memory T cell fraction. Every receptor here comes from a man aged 45-60 years who received an inactivated influenza vaccine. Donor details come from another sample of the same person, matched by shared clones.

The sample holds a few counts of this clonotype. This rearrangement joins TRBV10-3 to TRBJ2-3; no definite D call. With 1 base removed from V and 2 bases from J, the gap between germline ends came to 10 bases. Looked up from germline, CDR1 is ENHRY and CDR2 is SYGVKD. The CDR3 runs 15 residues. CDR3 DNA: TGTGCCATCAGTGAGTTGATGGGATCCACAGATACGCAGTATTTT. This encodes CAISELMGSTDTQYF.

This clonotype was detected a few times. The J gene is TRBJ1-2, the V gene TRBV5-1; unclear D gene. Per germline, CDR1 SGHRS and CDR2 YFSETQ. This CDR3 is 15 amino acids long. V was cut by 4 bases and J by 5 bases, with 18 bases left in between. CDR3 nucleotide sequence: TGCGCCAGCAGCCCAGCCCAGGTCAGCCCGTATGGCTACACCTTC. Translating gives CASSPAQVSPYGYTF.

About this clonotype itself: A read error may account for a junction end that differs from germline. The rearrangement joins TRBV6-5 to TRBJ1-2; D may be TRBD1 (5 bases). The CDR3 runs 15 residues. Germline V gene sequence: CDR1 MNHEY, CDR2 SVGAGI. CDR3 protein: CASSNSGLGNYGYTF. Here the CDR3 DNA reads TGTGCCAGCAGTAACTCAGGGTTAGGGAACTATGGCTACACCTTC.

This clonotype appeared many times. V usage is TRBV28 and J usage is TRBJ2-6, with 8 bases fitting TRBD1. The ends lost 5 bases at V and 0 bases at J; junction bases unmatched: 6. Germline CDR1 is MDHEN and CDR2 is SYDVKM. CDR3 size: 17 residues. The chain's CDR3 is CASSTRTGPSGANVLTF. The CDR3 nucleotides read TGTGCCAGCAGTACACGGACAGGGCCCTCTGGGGCCAACGTCCTGACTTTC.

This rearrangement joins TRBV12-3 or TRBV12-4 to TRBJ2-3; possibly TRBD2 for D (5 bases). The CDR3 contains 14 residues. The V end lost 6 bases, the J end lost 1 base, and 11 bases lay between the germline ends. Here the CDR3 reads CASSPGSGTDTQYF. DNA for the CDR3: TGTGCCAGCAGCCCGGGGTCCGGCACAGATACGCAGTATTTT.

This clonotype has a count of ten or more. J is TRBJ2-5 and V is TRBV6-1; D perhaps matches TRBD2 (6 bases). This CDR3 has 12 amino acids. Germline lookup yields CDR1 MNHNS and CDR2 SASEGT. The V and J ends lost 6 bases and 3 bases respectively, with 8 bases between them. The CDR3 loop reads CASRRREETQYF. CDR3 DNA: TGTGCCAGCAGGAGGAGGGAAGAGACCCAGTACTTC.

This clonotype was counted between two and nine times. V usage is TRBV27 and J usage is TRBJ2-4; D is possibly TRBD2 (5 bases). Trimming cost V 1 base and J 0 bases, with 10 bases left between them. The CDR3 runs 16 residues. The germline V gene has CDR1 MNHEY and CDR2 SMNVEV (reference sequence). The CDR3 region is CASSLFGELAKNIQYF. Here the CDR3 DNA reads TGTGCCAGCAGTTTATTTGGGGAGCTAGCCAAAAACATTCAGTACTTC.

This clonotype was observed a handful of times. The chain's CDR3 is CATSDFAREGSEGGEEQFF. DNA for the CDR3: TGTGCCACCAGTGATTTTGCCCGTGAGGGGTCGGAAGGAGGGGAGGAGCAGTTCTTC. V and J are TRBV24-1 and TRBJ2-1; perhaps TRBD2 as D (6 bases). There are 19 residues in the CDR3. The V end was cut by 1 base, the J end by 10 bases, with 28 bases between. Per germline, CDR1 KGHDR and CDR2 SFDVKD.

This clonotype was detected a few times. CDR3 DNA sequence: TGCAGTGCTAGTAATCTATACAATGAGCAGTTCTTC. It translates to CSASNLYNEQFF. The chain links TRBV20-1 to TRBJ2-1; D gene unclear. The V gene lost 3 bases and the J gene lost 4 bases, with 7 bases spanning the gap. This CDR3 is 12 amino acids long. The germline V gene has CDR1 DFQATT and CDR2 SNEGSKA (reference sequence).

There are a few counts of this clonotype. This sequence joins TRBV9 and TRBJ2-1, with TRBD2 matching 12 bases. The CDR3 has 15 amino acids. Germline V CDR1 and CDR2: SGDLS, YYNGEE. After removal of 0 bases from V and 10 bases from J, the junction contained 5 bases not matched to a gene. The CDR3, as DNA: TGTGCCAGCAGCGTAGTCCCTAGCGGGGGGGACGAGCAGTTCTTC. Protein: CASSVVPSGGDEQFF.

At least ten counts were recorded for this clonotype. This chain connects TRBV20-1 to TRBJ2-5; 9 bases are a match to TRBD2. The germline V gene has CDR1 DFQATT and CDR2 SNEGSKA (reference sequence). This CDR3 region has 16 residues. After removal of 1 base from V and 2 bases from J, the junction contained 8 bases not matched to a gene. CDR3 in amino acids: CSARGLAGSLQETQYF. In DNA, the CDR3 is TGCAGTGCTAGAGGGCTAGCGGGATCCTTACAAGAGACCCAGTACTTC.

This clonotype was detected only a few times. The chain has TRBV12-3 or TRBV12-4 and TRBJ2-7, with 14 bases lining up with TRBD2. There are 15 residues in the CDR3. The trim removed 6 bases at V and 4 bases at J, leaving 5 bases unmatched. CDR3 protein: CASRQGTSGGYEQYF. Written as DNA, the CDR3 is TGTGCCAGCAGACAAGGGACTAGCGGGGGTTACGAGCAGTACTTC.

The CDR3 region is CASSIRSEEAFF. The CDR3 coding sequence is TGTGCCAGTAGTATCCGATCCGAAGAAGCTTTCTTT. The chain combines TRBV19 with TRBJ1-1; D unresolved. The CDR3 has 12 amino acids. Deletions cut 3 bases from V and 8 bases from J, with 10 bases between. Germline-derived CDR1 and CDR2 are LNHDA and SQIVND (reference sequence).

This chain uses TRBV6-2 or TRBV6-3 with TRBJ2-2; 10 nucleotides align to TRBD1. Germline V lookup: CDR1 MNHEY, CDR2 SVGEGT. The CDR3 contains 16 residues. With 8 bases clipped from V and 1 base from J, the junction kept 7 bases outside the gene matches. The CDR3 bases are TGTGCCAGCCGGGACAGGGGAGCCGAGAACACCGGGGAGCTGTTTTTT. This encodes CASRDRGAENTGELFF.

This clonotype was found a few times. CDR3 loop: CASSVASGSNEQFF. The DNA of the CDR3 is TGTGCCAGCTCAGTGGCTAGCGGCAGCAATGAGCAGTTCTTC. The V call is TRBV18, the J call TRBJ2-1, with TRBD2 identical over 7 bases. Germline values: CDR1 KGHSH, CDR2 LQKENI. The V and J ends lost 5 bases and 6 bases, in that order; junction bases with no gene match: 7. The CDR3 sequence is 14 residues long.

V is TRBV5-1 and J is TRBJ1-1, with 8 bases that match TRBD1. Germline V gene data show CDR1 as SGHRS and CDR2 as YFSETQ. The CDR3 totals 12 residues. V dropped 4 bases and J dropped 7; count of bases not matched to a gene: 3. CDR3: CASSLGTGEAFF. In DNA form, the CDR3 reads TGCGCCAGCAGCCTAGGGACAGGTGAAGCTTTCTTT. Full variable domain (missing parts from reference TRBV5-1 and TRBJ1-1): KAGVTQTPRYLIKTRGQQVTLSCSPISGHRSVSWYQQTPGQGLQFLFEYFSETQRNKGNFPGRFSGRQFSNSRSEMNVSTLELGDSALYLCASSLGTGEAFFGQGTRLTVV.

The chain joins TRBV27 to TRBJ2-1; no clear D gene. The ends were cut back, 7 bases at V and 6 bases at J, with 7 bases in the middle. The CDR3 runs 11 residues. CDR1 and CDR2 from the germline V gene are MNHEY and SMNVEV (reference sequence). The CDR3 is CASMGFNEQFF. CDR3 coding DNA: TGTGCCAGCATGGGCTTCAATGAGCAGTTCTTC.

In this sample, this clonotype turned up a few times. The V gene is TRBV4-3, the J gene TRBJ1-2, with 11 bases aligning to TRBD1. The V gene end was trimmed by 0 bases and the J gene end by 8 bases; junction bases not matched to a gene: 11. The germline V gene encodes CDR1 LGHNA and CDR2 YSLEER. The CDR3 has 17 amino acids. This chain's CDR3 is CASSQDPSGQGAQGYTF. The CDR3 nucleotides are TGCGCCAGCAGCCAAGACCCGAGTGGACAGGGGGCGCAGGGCTACACCTTC.

The sample holds many counts of this clonotype. The chain recombines TRBV28 with TRBJ2-1; 11 bases fit TRBD2. Germline V gene sequence: CDR1 MDHEN, CDR2 SYDVKM. This CDR3 is 14 amino acids long. Trimming cost V 6 bases and J 4 bases; bases outside gene matches: 2. The CDR3 sequence: CASRRLAGYNEQFF. In DNA form, the CDR3 reads TGTGCCAGCAGGCGACTAGCGGGGTACAATGAGCAGTTCTTC.

This clonotype has more than one count but fewer than ten. The chain uses TRBV2 and TRBJ1-5; D gene ambiguous. Trimming removed 4 bases at V and 2 bases at J, with 12 bases between. CDR3 length: 15 residues. Germline lookup yields CDR1 SNHLY and CDR2 FYNNEI. CDR3 loop: CASSAQVGRNQPQHF. CDR3 bases: TGTGCCAGCAGTGCGCAGGTAGGCCGCAATCAGCCCCAGCATTTT.

This clonotype was detected many times. CDR3 sequence reads: CASRPGLADRSTGELFF. For the CDR3, the DNA is TGTGCCAGCAGGCCGGGACTAGCGGATAGGAGCACCGGGGAGCTGTTTTTT. This chain links TRBV28 with TRBJ2-2; TRBD2 aligns across 11 bases. Germline V CDR1 and CDR2: MDHEN, SYDVKM. V dropped 6 bases and J dropped 4; count of bases not matched to a gene: 10. The CDR3 totals 17 residues.

The chain has TRBV18 and TRBJ1-1, with D maybe TRBD1 (5 bases). Germline CDR1 and CDR2: KGHSH and LQKENI. Between the trimmed V and J ends, which lost 5 bases and 1 base, there was a span of 11 bases. The CDR3 loop spans 14 amino acids. CDR3 residues: CASSYTTGNTEAFF. Written as DNA, the CDR3 is TGTGCCAGCTCATACACTACAGGGAACACTGAAGCTTTCTTT.

The chain is built from TRBV5-6 and TRBJ2-1; unclear D gene. This CDR3 contains 12 residues. Germline CDR1 SGHDT, CDR2 YYEEEE. V lost 1 base to trimming and J lost 9 bases, with 8 bases between them. CDR3: CASSLPISEQFF. CDR3 bases: TGTGCCAGCAGCTTGCCAATCTCTGAGCAGTTCTTC.

V is TRBV4-3 and J is TRBJ2-2, with 8 bases aligning to TRBD2. The CDR3 covers 16 residues. V shed 3 bases and J 0 bases; nucleotides not matched to a gene: 3. CDR1 is LGHNA, CDR2 YSLEER, per germline. CDR3 sequence (DNA): TGCGCCAGCAGCCACACTAGCGGTTCGAACACCGGGGAGCTGTTTTTT. Protein sequence: CASSHTSGSNTGELFF.

This clonotype appeared many times. This sequence joins TRBV12-3 or TRBV12-4 and TRBJ2-1, with 9 bases fitting TRBD1. V trimming: 7 bases; J trimming: 6 bases; junction bases outside the gene matches: 10. The CDR3 consists of 15 residues. The CDR3 DNA reads as TGTGCCAGCACCATAGGGACAGGGAGCGGCAATGAGCAGTTCTTC. Translation gives CASTIGTGSGNEQFF.

The table lists this clonotype with many counts. This chain uses TRBV4-2 with TRBJ2-7; D is perhaps TRBD2 (6 bases). The CDR3 consists of 17 residues. The ends were cut back, 0 bases at V and 4 bases at J, with 19 bases in the middle. Germline V gene lookup returns CDR1 LGHNA and CDR2 YNFKEQ. The chain's CDR3 is CASSQDTGEGLSYEQYF. CDR3 DNA: TGTGCCAGCAGCCAAGATACTGGGGAAGGACTATCATACGAGCAGTACTTC.

This clonotype was counted at least ten times. The rearrangement joins TRBV27 to TRBJ2-1; 14 positions agree with TRBD2. V shed 4 bases and J 1 base; nucleotides not matched to a gene: 6. This CDR3 spans 18 amino acids. The germline CDR1 and CDR2 sequences are MNHEY and SMNVEV (reference sequence). This chain's CDR3 is CASSSSGTSGRSYNEQFF. The CDR3 nucleotides are TGTGCCAGCAGTTCTTCCGGGACTAGCGGGAGATCCTACAATGAGCAGTTCTTC.

This chain links TRBV6-6 with TRBJ2-7; D is uncertain. The V and J ends lost 8 bases and 7 bases respectively, with 12 bases between them. This CDR3 has 11 amino acids. Looked up from germline, CDR1 is MNHNY and CDR2 is SVGAGI (reference sequence). In DNA, the CDR3 is TGTGCCAGCCGGCTCGGAATAGAGCAGTACTTC. Translated: CASRLGIEQYF.

The table lists this clonotype with a few counts. The genes are TRBV6-5 and TRBJ2-2; possible D gene TRBD1, 6 bases. Per the germline V gene, CDR1 is MNHEY and CDR2 is SVGAGI. This CDR3 is 18 amino acids long. The V gene lost 1 base and the J gene lost 7 bases, with 22 bases spanning the gap. CDR3 bases: TGTGCCAGCAGTTACTTAAACCGTTACAGGGAAGGAGGCGGGGAGCTGTTTTTT. It yields the protein CASSYLNRYREGGGELFF.